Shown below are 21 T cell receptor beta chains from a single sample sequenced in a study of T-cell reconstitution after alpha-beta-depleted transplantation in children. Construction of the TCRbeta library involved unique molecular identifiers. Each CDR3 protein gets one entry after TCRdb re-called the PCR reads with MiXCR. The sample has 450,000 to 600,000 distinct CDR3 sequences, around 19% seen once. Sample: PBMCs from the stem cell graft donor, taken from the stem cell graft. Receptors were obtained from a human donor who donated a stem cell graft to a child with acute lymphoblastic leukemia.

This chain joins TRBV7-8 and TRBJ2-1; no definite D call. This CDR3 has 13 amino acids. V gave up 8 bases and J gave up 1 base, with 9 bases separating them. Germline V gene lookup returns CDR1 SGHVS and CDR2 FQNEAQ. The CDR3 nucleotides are TGTGCCAGCGGGTTGCGTTCCTACAATGAGCAGTTCTTC. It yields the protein CASGLRSYNEQFF.

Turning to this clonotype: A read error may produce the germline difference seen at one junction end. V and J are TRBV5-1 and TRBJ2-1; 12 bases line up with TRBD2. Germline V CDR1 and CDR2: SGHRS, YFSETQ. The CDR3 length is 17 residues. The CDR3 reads CASSLALAGGTYNEQSF. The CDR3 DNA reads TGCGCCAGCAGCTTGGCGCTAGCGGGAGGGACCTACAATGAGCAGTCCTTC.

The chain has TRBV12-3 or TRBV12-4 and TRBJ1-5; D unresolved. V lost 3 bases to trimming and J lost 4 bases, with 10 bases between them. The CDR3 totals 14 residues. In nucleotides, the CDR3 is TGTGCCAGCAGTTTCCCGGGAGCGAATCAGCCCCAGCATTTT. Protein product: CASSFPGANQPQHF.

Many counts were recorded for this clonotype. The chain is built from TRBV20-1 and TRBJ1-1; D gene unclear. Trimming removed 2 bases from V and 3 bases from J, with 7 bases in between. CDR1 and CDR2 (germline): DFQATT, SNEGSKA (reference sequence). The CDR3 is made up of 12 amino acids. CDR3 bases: TGCAGTGCTAGATGGTCGGACACTGAAGCTTTCTTT. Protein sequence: CSARWSDTEAFF.

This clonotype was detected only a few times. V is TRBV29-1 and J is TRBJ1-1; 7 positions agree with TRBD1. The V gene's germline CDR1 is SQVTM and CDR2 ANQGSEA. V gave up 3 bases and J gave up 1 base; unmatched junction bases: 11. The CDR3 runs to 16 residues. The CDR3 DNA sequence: TGCAGCGTTGACCCAAGGGAGGGGGCCCCGAACACTGAAGCTTTCTTT. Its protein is CSVDPREGAPNTEAFF. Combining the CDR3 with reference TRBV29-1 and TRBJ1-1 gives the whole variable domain SAVISQKPSRDICQRGTSLTIQCQVDSQVTMMFWYRQQPGQSLTLIATANQGSEATYESGFVIDKFPISRPNLTFSTLTVSNMSPEDSSIYLCSVDPREGAPNTEAFFGQGTRLTVV.

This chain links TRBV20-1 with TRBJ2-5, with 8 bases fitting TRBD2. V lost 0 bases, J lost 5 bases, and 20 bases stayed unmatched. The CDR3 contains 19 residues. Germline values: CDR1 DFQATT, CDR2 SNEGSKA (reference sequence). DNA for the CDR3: TGCAGTGCTAGAGATTGGCCGGGACTAGACCAGATCCGTAGGGAGACCCAGTACTTC. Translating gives CSARDWPGLDQIRRETQYF.

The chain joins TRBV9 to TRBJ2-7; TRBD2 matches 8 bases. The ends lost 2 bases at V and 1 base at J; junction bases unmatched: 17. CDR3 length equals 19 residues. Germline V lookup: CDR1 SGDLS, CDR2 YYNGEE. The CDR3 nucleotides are TGTGCCAGCAGCGTTTCTTTTCTGAGGCGCGGGAGGTGTTCCTACGAGCAGTACTTC. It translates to CASSVSFLRRGRCSYEQYF. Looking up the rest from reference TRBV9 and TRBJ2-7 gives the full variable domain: DSGVTQTPKHLITATGQRVTLRCSPRSGDLSVYWYQQSLDQGLQFLIQYYNGEERAKGNILERFSAQQFPDLHSELNLSSLELGDSALYFCASSVSFLRRGRCSYEQYFGPGTRLTVT.

This chain's CDR3 is CASSETGGQGTYEQYF. CDR3 sequence (DNA): TGTGCCAGCAGTGAGACTGGAGGACAGGGTACCTACGAGCAGTACTTC. The genes are TRBV6-1 and TRBJ2-7, with TRBD1 identical over 8 bases. Germline loops: CDR1 MNHNS, CDR2 SASEGT. The length of the CDR3 is 16 residues. Trimming cost V 3 bases and J 2 bases; bases outside gene matches: 9.

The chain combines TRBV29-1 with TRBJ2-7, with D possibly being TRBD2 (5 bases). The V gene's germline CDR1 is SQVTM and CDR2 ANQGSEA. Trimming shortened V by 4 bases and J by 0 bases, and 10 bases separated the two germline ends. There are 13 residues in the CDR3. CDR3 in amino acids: CSVVDGDSYEQYF. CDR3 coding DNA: TGCAGCGTTGTGGACGGGGACTCCTACGAGCAGTACTTC.

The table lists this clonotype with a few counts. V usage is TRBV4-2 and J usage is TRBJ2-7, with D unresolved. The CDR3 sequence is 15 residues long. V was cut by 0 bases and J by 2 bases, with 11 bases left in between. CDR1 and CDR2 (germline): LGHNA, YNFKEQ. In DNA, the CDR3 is TGTGCCAGCAGCCAAGACGGGCTAGAAGCCTACGAGCAGTACTTC. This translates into CASSQDGLEAYEQYF.

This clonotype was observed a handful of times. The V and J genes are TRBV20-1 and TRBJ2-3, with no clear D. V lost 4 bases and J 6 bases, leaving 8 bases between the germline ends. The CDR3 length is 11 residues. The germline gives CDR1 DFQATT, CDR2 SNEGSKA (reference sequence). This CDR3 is CSAIVRDTQYF. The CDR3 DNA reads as TGCAGTGCTATAGTGAGGGATACGCAGTATTTT.

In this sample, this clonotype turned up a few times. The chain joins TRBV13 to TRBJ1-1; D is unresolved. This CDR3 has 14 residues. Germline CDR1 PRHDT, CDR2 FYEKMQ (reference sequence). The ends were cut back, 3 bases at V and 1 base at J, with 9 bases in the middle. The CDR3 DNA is TGTGCCAGCAGCTTTTTAGCTGGGAACACTGAAGCTTTCTTT. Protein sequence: CASSFLAGNTEAFF.

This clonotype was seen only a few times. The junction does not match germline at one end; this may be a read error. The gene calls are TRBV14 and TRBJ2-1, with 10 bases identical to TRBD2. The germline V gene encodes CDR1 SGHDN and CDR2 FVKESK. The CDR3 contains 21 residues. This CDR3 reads CASSQDIGSGRALAPYSEQFF. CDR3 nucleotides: TGTGCCAGCAGCCAAGATATTGGAAGCGGGAGGGCCCTAGCACCTTACAGTGAGCAGTTCTTC.

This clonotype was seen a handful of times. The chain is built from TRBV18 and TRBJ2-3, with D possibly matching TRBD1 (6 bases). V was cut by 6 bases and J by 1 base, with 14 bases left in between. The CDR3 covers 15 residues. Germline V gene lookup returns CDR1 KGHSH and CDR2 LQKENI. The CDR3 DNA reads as TGTGCCAGCTCGCTTCAGGGGATTCGCACAGATACGCAGTATTTT. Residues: CASSLQGIRTDTQYF.

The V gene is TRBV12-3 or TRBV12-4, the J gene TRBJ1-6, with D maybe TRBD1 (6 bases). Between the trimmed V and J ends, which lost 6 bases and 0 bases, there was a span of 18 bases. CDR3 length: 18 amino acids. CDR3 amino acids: CASRLRQASSSYNSPLHF. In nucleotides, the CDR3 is TGTGCCAGCAGGCTAAGACAGGCCTCAAGCTCCTATAATTCACCCCTCCACTTT.

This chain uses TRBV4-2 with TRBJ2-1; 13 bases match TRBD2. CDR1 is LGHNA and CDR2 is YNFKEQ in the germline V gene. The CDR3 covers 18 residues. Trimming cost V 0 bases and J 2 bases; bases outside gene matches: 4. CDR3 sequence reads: CASSQDQTSGRTYNEQFF. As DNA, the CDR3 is TGTGCCAGCAGCCAAGATCAGACTAGCGGGAGGACCTACAATGAGCAGTTCTTC.

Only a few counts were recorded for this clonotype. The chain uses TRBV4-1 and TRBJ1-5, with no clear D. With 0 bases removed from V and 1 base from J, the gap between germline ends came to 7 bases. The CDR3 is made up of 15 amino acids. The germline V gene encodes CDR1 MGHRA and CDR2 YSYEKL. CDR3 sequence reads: CASSQEVSSNQPQHF. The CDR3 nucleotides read TGCGCCAGCAGCCAAGAGGTCAGCAGCAATCAGCCCCAGCATTTT.

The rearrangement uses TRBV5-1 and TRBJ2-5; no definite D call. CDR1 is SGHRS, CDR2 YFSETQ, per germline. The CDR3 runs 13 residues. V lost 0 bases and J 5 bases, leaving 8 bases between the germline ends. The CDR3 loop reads CASSLESWETQYF. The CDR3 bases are TGCGCCAGCAGCTTGGAATCCTGGGAGACCCAGTACTTC.

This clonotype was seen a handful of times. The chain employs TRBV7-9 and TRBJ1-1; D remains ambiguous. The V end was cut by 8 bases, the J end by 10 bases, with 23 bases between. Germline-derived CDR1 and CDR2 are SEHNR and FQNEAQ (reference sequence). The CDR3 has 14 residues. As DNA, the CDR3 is TGTGCCAGCGGACCTCCGGAACCTGCTATTGGAGCTTTCTTT. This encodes CASGPPEPAIGAFF.

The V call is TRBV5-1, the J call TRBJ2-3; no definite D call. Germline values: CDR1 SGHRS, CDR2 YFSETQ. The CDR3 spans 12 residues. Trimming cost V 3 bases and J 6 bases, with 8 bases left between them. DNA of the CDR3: TGCGCCAGCAGCTACCAGCTGGATACGCAGTATTTT. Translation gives CASSYQLDTQYF. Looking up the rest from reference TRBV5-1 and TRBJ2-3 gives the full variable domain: KAGVTQTPRYLIKTRGQQVTLSCSPISGHRSVSWYQQTPGQGLQFLFEYFSETQRNKGNFPGRFSGRQFSNSRSEMNVSTLELGDSALYLCASSYQLDTQYFGPGTRLTVL.

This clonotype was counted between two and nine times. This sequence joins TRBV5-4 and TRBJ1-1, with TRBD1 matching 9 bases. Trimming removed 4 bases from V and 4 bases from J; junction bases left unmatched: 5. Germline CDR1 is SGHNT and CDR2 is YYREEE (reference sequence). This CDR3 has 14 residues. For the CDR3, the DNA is TGTGCCAGCAGCGACGGACAGGGGTTCACTGAAGCTTTCTTT. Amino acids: CASSDGQGFTEAFF.